Shown below are 30 T cell receptor beta chains from a single sample sequenced in a study of shared clonotypes between healthy human individuals. CD45RO-negative CD8 cells positively selected for CCR7 made up the naive population, which excluded terminally differentiated effector memory CD45RA+ cells. This table comes from immunoSEQ multiplex PCR, and its TCRdb copy is limited to in-frame clones, with some not included. The sample includes roughly 850,000 clones, 90% to 98% seen only once; the top ten take about 0.22%. The sample was naive CD8+ T cells sorted from blood. These receptor sequences come from a man aged 25-45 years in good health.

The V call is TRBV13, the J call TRBJ2-2, with TRBD1 as a possible D gene (5 bases). The CDR3 is 15 amino acids. V was shortened by 5 bases and J by 2 bases, with 12 bases between the two germline ends. The germline V gene has CDR1 PRHDT and CDR2 FYEKMQ (reference sequence). CDR3 amino acids: CASSPMTENTGELFF. In nucleotides, the CDR3 is TGTGCCAGCAGCCCGATGACAGAAAACACCGGGGAGCTGTTTTTT.

This CDR3 is CASSQDRAGTFSRQETQYF. CDR3 DNA sequence: TGTGCCAGCAGCCAAGACAGGGCAGGCACCTTCTCTCGGCAAGAGACCCAGTACTTC. The V and J genes are TRBV14 and TRBJ2-5; maybe TRBD1 (5 bases). CDR1 is SGHDN, CDR2 FVKESK, per germline. The V end was cut by 0 bases, the J end by 2 bases, with 22 bases between. CDR3 size: 19 residues.

The CDR3 DNA is TGTGCCAGCTCACCCGAAAGAGAGACCCAGTACTTC. Translation gives CASSPERETQYF. This sequence joins TRBV18 and TRBJ2-5; D is unclear. The germline V and J ends were trimmed by 3 bases and 4 bases, with 6 bases remaining between them. CDR3 length: 12 residues. The germline gives CDR1 KGHSH, CDR2 LQKENI.

Turning to this clone: One end of the junction fails to match germline, which may point to a read error. This rearrangement joins TRBV7-7 to TRBJ2-3, with 7 nucleotides matching TRBD2. Per the germline V gene, CDR1 is SSHAT and CDR2 is FNYEAQ (reference sequence). The CDR3 has 14 amino acids. CDR3 region: CASSQGLGGDTQYF. The CDR3 coding sequence is TGTGCTAGCAGCCAGGGACTGGGAGGGGATACGCAGTATTTT.

J is TRBJ2-1 and V is TRBV5-6; 12 bases are shared with TRBD2. The J segment lost 2 bases and the V segment lost 0 bases, leaving 6 bases of the junction unmatched. Germline values: CDR1 SGHDT, CDR2 YYEEEE. The CDR3 extends over 18 amino acids. This chain's CDR3 is CASSLETSGSSPYNEQFF. In DNA, the CDR3 is TGTGCCAGCAGCTTGGAGACTAGCGGGAGTTCGCCCTACAATGAGCAGTTCTTC.

For the CDR3, the DNA is TGTGCCAGCAGCTACCCGACGGGAGGGAACACTGAAGCTTTCTTT. Translating gives CASSYPTGGNTEAFF. The chain has TRBV7-8 and TRBJ1-1; D call uncertain. Germline CDR1 SGHVS, CDR2 FQNEAQ. V lost 4 bases to trimming and J lost 1 base, with 13 bases between them. This CDR3 is 15 amino acids long.

This rearrangement joins TRBV27 to TRBJ2-5; TRBD2 aligns across 7 bases. V gave up 8 bases and J gave up 5 bases; unmatched junction bases: 8. Germline CDR1 reads MNHEY; CDR2 reads SMNVEV (reference sequence). The CDR3 has 13 residues. The CDR3 bases are TGTGCCAGCGGGAGGGGTATGTTGGAGACCCAGTACTTC. Residues: CASGRGMLETQYF.

The V gene is TRBV7-2, the J gene TRBJ2-2, with 11 bases lining up with TRBD2. The CDR3 is made up of 18 amino acids. The V and J ends lost 5 bases and 6 bases, in that order; junction bases with no gene match: 14. The germline gives CDR1 SGHTA, CDR2 FQGNSA. CDR3 in DNA: TGTGCCAGCAGCCCATCGGGACTAGCGGTTTATCCGGCCGGGGAGCTGTTTTTT. Amino acids: CASSPSGLAVYPAGELFF.

This chain joins TRBV27 and TRBJ2-5; 7 nucleotides agree with TRBD1. The CDR3 contains 16 residues. Germline loops: CDR1 MNHEY, CDR2 SMNVEV (reference sequence). J gave up 0 bases and V 5 bases, and 9 bases lay outside the gene matches. This CDR3 reads CASSPYRGEYQETQYF. The CDR3 coding sequence is TGTGCCAGCAGTCCGTACAGGGGAGAGTACCAAGAGACCCAGTACTTC.

V usage is TRBV2 and J usage is TRBJ1-1; 11 nucleotides agree with TRBD1. CDR1 SNHLY and CDR2 FYNNEI come from the germline V gene. The CDR3 totals 13 residues. J was trimmed by 6 bases and V by 6 bases; bases with no gene match: 3. The CDR3 loop is CASRPGQGAEAFF. The CDR3, as DNA: TGTGCCAGCAGGCCGGGACAGGGGGCTGAAGCTTTCTTT.

Here the CDR3 reads CASQDLTGRLTDTQYF. Written as DNA, the CDR3 is TGTGCCAGCCAAGATCTCACAGGGAGGCTCACAGATACGCAGTATTTT. The V gene is TRBV7-9, the J gene TRBJ2-3; perhaps D is TRBD1 or TRBD2 (6 bases each). CDR1 is SEHNR, CDR2 FQNEAQ, per germline (reference sequence). Trimming stripped 8 bases from V and 2 bases from J, with 20 bases between. The CDR3 runs 16 residues.

This clone has more than one count but fewer than ten. The chain combines TRBV9 with TRBJ2-3; D is ambiguous. The CDR3 has 12 amino acids. Germline lookup yields CDR1 SGDLS and CDR2 YYNGEE. V lost 4 bases, J lost 2 bases, and 5 bases lay in between. The CDR3 nucleotides read TGTGCCAGCAGCCCCTACACAGATACGCAGTATTTT. Residues: CASSPYTDTQYF. Full variable domain (outside the CDR3, taken from reference TRBV9 and TRBJ2-3): DSGVTQTPKHLITATGQRVTLRCSPRSGDLSVYWYQQSLDQGLQFLIQYYNGEERAKGNILERFSAQQFPDLHSELNLSSLELGDSALYFCASSPYTDTQYFGPGTRLTVL.

The CDR3 nucleotides read TGTGCCAGCAGTCAGGGACAGCTCAACACCGGGGAGCTGTTTTTT. Its translation is CASSQGQLNTGELFF. This chain links TRBV6-5 with TRBJ2-2, with TRBD1 matching 7 bases. V was pared by 5 bases and J by 2 bases, with 5 bases of the junction left unmatched. This CDR3 comprises 15 residues. CDR1 and CDR2 (germline): MNHEY, SVGAGI.

The CDR3 loop is CASSREGGDFHTGELFF. In DNA form, the CDR3 reads TGTGCCAGCAGTCGGGAGGGAGGAGACTTTCACACCGGGGAGCTGTTTTTT. The rearrangement joins TRBV4-2 to TRBJ2-2, with TRBD2 identical over 8 bases. This CDR3 has 17 residues. Germline assignment: CDR1 LGHNA and CDR2 YNFKEQ. Unmatched junction bases numbered 12, after V lost 6 bases and J lost 3 bases.

The chain employs TRBV27 and TRBJ2-3; TRBD2 agrees at 7 bases. The trim removed 2 bases at V and 3 bases at J, leaving 8 bases unmatched. CDR3 size: 16 residues. Germline V gene sequence: CDR1 MNHEY, CDR2 SMNVEV (reference sequence). CDR3 DNA: TGTGCCAGCAGTTTAAGGCGGGAGTGGTATACAGATACGCAGTATTTT. Its protein product is CASSLRREWYTDTQYF.

V is TRBV7-9 and J is TRBJ2-2; D is undetermined. This CDR3 contains 16 residues. Trimming removed 0 bases at V and 6 bases at J, with 14 bases between. Looked up from germline, CDR1 is SEHNR and CDR2 is FQNEAQ (reference sequence). The CDR3 is CASSLARTGPPGELFF. The CDR3 DNA follows: TGTGCCAGCAGCTTAGCACGGACGGGCCCCCCCGGGGAGCTGTTTTTT.

The V call is TRBV10-2, the J call TRBJ2-7, with TRBD2 matching 12 bases. V lost 3 bases to trimming and J lost 2 bases; unmatched junction nucleotides: 5. Germline lookup yields CDR1 WSHSY and CDR2 SAAADI. The CDR3 loop spans 16 amino acids. The CDR3 bases are TGCGCCAGCAGTGAAACTAGCGGGAGGATCGCCTACGAGCAGTACTTC. Its protein is CASSETSGRIAYEQYF.

CDR3 protein: CANRGRETQYF. CDR3 coding DNA: TGTGCCAACAGGGGGAGGGAGACCCAGTACTTC. This chain links TRBV2 with TRBJ2-5; the match to TRBD1 covers 8 bases. Trimming took 10 bases from V and 5 from J; bases not matched to a gene: 3. This CDR3 comprises 11 residues. Germline values: CDR1 SNHLY, CDR2 FYNNEI.

The rearrangement uses TRBV7-9 and TRBJ2-7; 9 bases fit TRBD2. After removal of 5 bases from V and 2 bases from J, the junction contained 4 bases not matched to a gene. The CDR3 has 14 amino acids. Germline V lookup: CDR1 SEHNR, CDR2 FQNEAQ (reference sequence). This CDR3 is CASSEAGGTYEQYF. CDR3 DNA sequence: TGTGCCAGCAGCGAAGCGGGAGGCACCTACGAGCAGTACTTC.

This rearrangement joins TRBV29-1 to TRBJ2-1, with no clear D. Deletions cut 5 bases from V and 9 bases from J, with 8 bases between. CDR3 length equals 10 residues. In germline, CDR1 is SQVTM, CDR2 ANQGSEA. CDR3 sequence (DNA): TGCAGCGTTTTTCTGGGTGAGCAGTTCTTC. As protein: CSVFLGEQFF.

The V call is TRBV19, the J call TRBJ2-5; 10 positions agree with TRBD1. CDR1 LNHDA and CDR2 SQIVND come from the germline V gene (reference sequence). With V trimmed by 6 bases and J by 4 bases, 8 bases remained unmatched. There are 15 residues in the CDR3. The CDR3 DNA reads TGTGCCAGTAGCAGACGGGACAGGGGATCAGAGACCCAGTACTTC. The encoded protein is CASSRRDRGSETQYF.

V gene TRBV4-1 combines with J gene TRBJ2-3; D gene unclear. The V gene's germline CDR1 is MGHRA and CDR2 YSYEKL. V lost 3 bases, J lost 0 bases, and 19 bases lay in between. CDR3 length equals 18 residues. CDR3 sequence reads: CASSHAEEEPWSTDTQYF. The CDR3 nucleotides read TGCGCCAGCAGCCACGCCGAAGAGGAGCCGTGGAGCACAGATACGCAGTATTTT.

CDR3 region: CASSLPGRPGHNEQFF. The CDR3 coding sequence is TGTGCCAGCAGTCTCCCCGGGAGGCCCGGCCACAATGAGCAGTTCTTC. J is TRBJ2-1 and V is TRBV27; 7 positions agree with TRBD2. V shed 5 bases, J shed 5 bases, and the junction held 12 bases outside the gene matches. Per the germline V gene, CDR1 is MNHEY and CDR2 is SMNVEV (reference sequence). CDR3 size: 16 residues.

A word on this clone: The sample holds other DNA sequences that translate to the same CDR3. This chain uses TRBV11-2 with TRBJ2-6, with D unresolved. V gave up 0 bases and J gave up 3 bases, with 6 bases separating them. The CDR3 extends over 15 amino acids. Looked up from germline, CDR1 is SGHAT and CDR2 is FQNNGV. CDR3 sequence: CASSLDWGGANVLTF. Written as DNA, the CDR3 is TGTGCCAGCAGCTTAGATTGGGGTGGGGCCAACGTCCTGACTTTC. Full variable domain (remainder filled in from reference TRBV11-2 and TRBJ2-6): EAGVAQSPRYKIIEKRQSVAFWCNPISGHATLYWYQQILGQGPKLLIQFQNNGVVDDSQLPKDRFSAERLKGVDSTLKIQPAKLEDSAVYLCASSLDWGGANVLTFGAGSRLTVL.

Of note for this clone: Compared with germline, one end of the junction differs, possibly owing to a read error. The chain recombines TRBV7-7 with TRBJ2-3; unclear D gene. The CDR3 length is 13 residues. CDR1 is SSHAT, CDR2 FNYEAQ, per germline (reference sequence). CDR3 sequence reads: CASSLVDTDTQYF. DNA for the CDR3: TGTGCTAGCAGCTTAGTGGACACAGATACGCAGTATTTT.

V is TRBV5-4 and J is TRBJ1-1; tentative D call: TRBD1 (5 bases). The CDR3 is made up of 15 amino acids. V was cut by 3 bases and J by 0 bases, with 12 bases left in between. Germline V gene lookup returns CDR1 SGHNT and CDR2 YYREEE (reference sequence). CDR3 DNA: TGTGCCAGCAGCTCCCAGGGAAAAATGAACACTGAAGCTTTCTTT. Translated: CASSSQGKMNTEAFF.

The chain links TRBV29-1 to TRBJ2-4; TRBD1 is a possible D gene (6 bases). Germline CDR1 and CDR2: SQVTM and ANQGSEA. Deletions cut 5 bases from V and 8 bases from J, with 19 bases between. CDR3 length: 14 amino acids. This chain's CDR3 is CSVTTGTRMDIQYF. The DNA of the CDR3 is TGCAGCGTTACCACCGGGACACGGATGGACATTCAGTACTTC.

The chain is built from TRBV2 and TRBJ2-3; D gene uncertain. This CDR3 has 13 residues. Germline-derived CDR1 and CDR2 are SNHLY and FYNNEI. Trimming left V 9 bases short and J 2 bases short, with 12 bases between. CDR3 DNA: TGTGCCAGACTGGAAGGAGACACAGATACGCAGTATTTT. Translating gives CARLEGDTDTQYF.

This clone was seen just once. The rearrangement joins TRBV9 to TRBJ2-2; 9 nucleotides agree with TRBD1. V lost 4 bases and J lost 6; bases outside the gene matches: 1. The CDR3 consists of 13 residues. Germline loops: CDR1 SGDLS, CDR2 YYNGEE. The CDR3 coding sequence is TGTGCCAGCAGCAGGGACAGGGCCGGGGAGCTGTTTTTT. Encoded protein: CASSRDRAGELFF.

The chain combines TRBV5-4 with TRBJ2-7, with 14 bases fitting TRBD2. The V segment lost 4 bases and the J segment 3 bases; nucleotides outside the gene matches: 12. The length of the CDR3 is 18 residues. The germline V gene encodes CDR1 SGHNT and CDR2 YYREEE (reference sequence). The CDR3 reads CASSPRLAGGAEVYEQYF. DNA for the CDR3: TGTGCCAGCAGCCCCAGACTAGCGGGAGGGGCGGAGGTCTACGAGCAGTACTTC.